The source of this T cell receptor (beta chain) is a study of Tregs in tolerant kidney transplant recipients. Thawed PBMCs were FACS-sorted into unstimulated CD4+CD25+CD127- regulatory T cells, CD4+CD25- non-regulatory cells, CD4 and CD8 cells. Turning to this clone: Its antigen remains unknown.

Some clones are missing from TCRdb's copy, which holds only in-frame ones; the method was immunoSEQ multiplex PCR. The data hold about 240,000 clones, with about 86% observed a single time. Study-wide results and limits: The small number of patients limits these findings pending further validation. Biological reproducibility was not directly addressed in this study. Tregs expanded with activated donor B cells seemed most donor-specific.

The receptor comes from a human donor in good health. Sequenced: CD4+ T cells from blood.

The CDR3 sequence: CASHSGQGAVEQYF. The CDR3 nucleotides are TGCGCCAGCCACTCGGGACAGGGGGCTGTCGAGCAGTACTTC. V and J are TRBV5-1 and TRBJ2-7; 12 bases line up with TRBD1. V was clipped by 7 bases and J by 6 bases; unmatched bases: 8. This CDR3 contains 14 residues. The V gene's germline CDR1 is SGHRS and CDR2 YFSETQ.